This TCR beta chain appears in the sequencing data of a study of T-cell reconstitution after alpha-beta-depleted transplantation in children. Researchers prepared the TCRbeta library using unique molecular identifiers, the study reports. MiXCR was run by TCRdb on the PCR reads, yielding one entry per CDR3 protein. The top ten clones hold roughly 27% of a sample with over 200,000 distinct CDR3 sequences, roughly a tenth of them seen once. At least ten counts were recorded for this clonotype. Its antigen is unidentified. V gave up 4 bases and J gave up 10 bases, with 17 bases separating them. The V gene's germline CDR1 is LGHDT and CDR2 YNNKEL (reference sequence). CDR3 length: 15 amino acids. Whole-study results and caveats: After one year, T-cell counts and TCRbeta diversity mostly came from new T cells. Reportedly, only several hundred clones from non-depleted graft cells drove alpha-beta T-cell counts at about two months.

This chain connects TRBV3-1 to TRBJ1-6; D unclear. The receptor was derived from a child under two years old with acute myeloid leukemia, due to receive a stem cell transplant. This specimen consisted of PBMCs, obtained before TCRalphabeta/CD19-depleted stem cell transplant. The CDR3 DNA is TGTGCCAGCAGCCTCTACACCGAGAGTAAATCACCCCTCCACTTT. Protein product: CASSLYTESKSPLHF. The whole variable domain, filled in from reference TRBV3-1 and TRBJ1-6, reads DTAVSQTPKYLVTQMGNDKSIKCEQNLGHDTMYWYKQDSKKFLKIMFSYNNKELIINETVPNRFSPKSPDKAHLNLHINSLELGDSAVYFCASSLYTESKSPLHFGNGTRLTVT.